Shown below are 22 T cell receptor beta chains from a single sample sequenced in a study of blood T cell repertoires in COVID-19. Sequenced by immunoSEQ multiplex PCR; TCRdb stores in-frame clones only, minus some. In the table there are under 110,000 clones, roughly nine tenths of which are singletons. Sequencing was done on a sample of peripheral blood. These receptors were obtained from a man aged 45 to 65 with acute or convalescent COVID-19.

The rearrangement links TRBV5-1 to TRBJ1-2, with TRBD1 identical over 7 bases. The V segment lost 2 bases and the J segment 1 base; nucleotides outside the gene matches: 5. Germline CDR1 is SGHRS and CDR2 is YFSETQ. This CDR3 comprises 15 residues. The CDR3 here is CASSFGQGGNYGYTF. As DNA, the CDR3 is TGCGCCAGCAGCTTTGGGCAGGGGGGTAACTATGGCTACACCTTC.

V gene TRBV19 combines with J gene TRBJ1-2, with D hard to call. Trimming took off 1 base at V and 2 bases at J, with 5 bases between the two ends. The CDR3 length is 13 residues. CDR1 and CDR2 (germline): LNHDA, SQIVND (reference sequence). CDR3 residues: CASSIGANYGYTF. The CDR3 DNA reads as TGTGCCAGTAGTATAGGGGCCAACTATGGCTACACCTTC.

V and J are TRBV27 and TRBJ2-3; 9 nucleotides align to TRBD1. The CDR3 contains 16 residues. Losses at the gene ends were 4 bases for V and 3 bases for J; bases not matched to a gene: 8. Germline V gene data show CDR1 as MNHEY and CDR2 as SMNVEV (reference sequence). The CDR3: CASSSTGGAWTDTQYF. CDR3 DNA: TGTGCCAGCAGTTCCACAGGGGGCGCATGGACAGATACGCAGTATTTT.

The CDR3 DNA reads as TGTGCCAGCAAGACAGGGCCCACTGAAGCTTTCTTT. The encoded protein is CASKTGPTEAFF. The genes are TRBV2 and TRBJ1-1, with 7 bases that match TRBD1. With 7 bases clipped from V and 4 bases from J, the junction kept 3 bases outside the gene matches. This CDR3 region has 12 residues. Germline-derived CDR1 and CDR2 are SNHLY and FYNNEI.

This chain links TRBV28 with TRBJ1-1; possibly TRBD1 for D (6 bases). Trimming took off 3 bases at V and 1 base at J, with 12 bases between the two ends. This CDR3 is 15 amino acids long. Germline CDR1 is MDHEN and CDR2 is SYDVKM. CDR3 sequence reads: CASSFLMGQNTEAFF. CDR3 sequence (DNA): TGTGCCAGCAGTTTTCTCATGGGACAGAACACTGAAGCTTTCTTT.

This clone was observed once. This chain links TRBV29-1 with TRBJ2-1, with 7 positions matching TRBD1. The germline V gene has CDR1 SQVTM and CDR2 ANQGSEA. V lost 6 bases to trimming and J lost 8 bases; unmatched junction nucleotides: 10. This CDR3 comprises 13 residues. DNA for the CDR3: TGCAGCGTGGGTAGGGGGCATGGCGATGAGCAGTTCTTC. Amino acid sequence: CSVGRGHGDEQFF.

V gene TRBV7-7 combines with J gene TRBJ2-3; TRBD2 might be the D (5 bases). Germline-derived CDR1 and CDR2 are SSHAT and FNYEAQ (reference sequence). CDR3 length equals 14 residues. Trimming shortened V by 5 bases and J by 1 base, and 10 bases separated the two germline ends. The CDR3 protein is CASSEIGGTDTQYF. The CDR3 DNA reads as TGTGCCAGCAGCGAGATCGGGGGCACAGATACGCAGTATTTT.

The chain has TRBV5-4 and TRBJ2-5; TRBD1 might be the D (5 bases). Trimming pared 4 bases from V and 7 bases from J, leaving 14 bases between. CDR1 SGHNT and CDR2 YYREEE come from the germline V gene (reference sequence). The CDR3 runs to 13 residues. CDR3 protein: CASSVGPQGTQYF. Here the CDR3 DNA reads TGTGCCAGCAGCGTGGGCCCTCAGGGGACCCAGTACTTC.

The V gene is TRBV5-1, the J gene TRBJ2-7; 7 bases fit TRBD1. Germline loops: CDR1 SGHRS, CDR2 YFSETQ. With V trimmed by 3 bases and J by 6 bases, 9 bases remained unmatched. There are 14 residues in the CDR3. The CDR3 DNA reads TGCGCCAGCAGCTCCCCGAGTGGGACAGCCGAGCAGTACTTC. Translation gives CASSSPSGTAEQYF.

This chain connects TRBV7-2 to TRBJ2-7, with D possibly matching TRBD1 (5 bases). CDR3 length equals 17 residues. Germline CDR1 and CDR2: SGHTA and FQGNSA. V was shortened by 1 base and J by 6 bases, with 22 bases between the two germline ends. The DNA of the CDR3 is TGTGCCAGCAGCTTAGGCGTAGGCAGGGCGGTGAAAGGCGAGCAGTACTTC. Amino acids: CASSLGVGRAVKGEQYF.

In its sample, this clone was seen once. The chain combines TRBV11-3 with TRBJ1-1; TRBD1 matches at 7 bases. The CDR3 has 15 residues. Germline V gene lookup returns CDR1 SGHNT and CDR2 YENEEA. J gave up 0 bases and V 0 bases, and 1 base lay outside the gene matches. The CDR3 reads CASSLEQGLNTEAFF. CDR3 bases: TGTGCCAGCAGCTTAGAACAGGGGCTGAACACTGAAGCTTTCTTT.

CDR3 loop: CASSPQGHSSGNTIYF. As DNA, the CDR3 is TGTGCCAGCAGCCCACAGGGACACTCTTCTGGAAACACCATATATTTT. The chain links TRBV5-8 to TRBJ1-3; possibly TRBD1 for D (6 bases). The V end lost 4 bases, the J end lost 1 base, and 15 bases lay between the germline ends. The germline V gene has CDR1 SGHTS and CDR2 YDEGEE. The CDR3 contains 16 residues.

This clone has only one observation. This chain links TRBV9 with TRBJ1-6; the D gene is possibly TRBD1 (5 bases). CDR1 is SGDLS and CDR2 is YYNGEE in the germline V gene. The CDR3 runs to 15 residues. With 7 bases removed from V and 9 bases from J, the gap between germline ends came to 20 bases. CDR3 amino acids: CASGDVGGFGSPLHF. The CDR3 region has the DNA TGTGCCAGCGGCGACGTGGGGGGGTTCGGTTCACCCCTCCACTTT.

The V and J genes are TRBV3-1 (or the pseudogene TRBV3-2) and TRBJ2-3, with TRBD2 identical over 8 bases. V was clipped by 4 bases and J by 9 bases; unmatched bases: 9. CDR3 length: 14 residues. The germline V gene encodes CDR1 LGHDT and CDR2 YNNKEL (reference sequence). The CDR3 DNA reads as TGTGCCAGCAGCCGGCGGGGGGACTGGGAGACGCAGTATTTT. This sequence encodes CASSRRGDWETQYF.

The DNA for the CDR3 is TGTGCCAGCACCCTCAGTGGCGGGGGGCGGGATACGCAGTATTTT. This sequence encodes CASTLSGGGRDTQYF. V is TRBV3-1 (or the pseudogene TRBV3-2) and J is TRBJ2-3; TRBD2 matches at 8 bases. V was pared by 7 bases and J by 6 bases, with 12 bases of the junction left unmatched. Germline V gives CDR1 LGHDT, CDR2 YNNKEL (reference sequence). The CDR3 runs to 15 residues.

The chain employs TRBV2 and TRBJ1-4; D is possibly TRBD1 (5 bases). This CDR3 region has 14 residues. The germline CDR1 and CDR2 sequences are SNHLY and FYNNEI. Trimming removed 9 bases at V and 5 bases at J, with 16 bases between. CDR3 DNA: TGTGCCAGAGGGCGGCAGGGCCAAAATGAAAAACTGTTTTTT. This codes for CARGRQGQNEKLFF.

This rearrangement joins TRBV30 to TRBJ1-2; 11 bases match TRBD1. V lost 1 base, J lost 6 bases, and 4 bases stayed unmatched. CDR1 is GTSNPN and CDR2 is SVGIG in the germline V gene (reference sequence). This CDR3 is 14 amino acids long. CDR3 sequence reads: CAWSDRDRGDGYTF. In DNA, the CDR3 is TGTGCCTGGAGTGACCGGGACAGGGGGGATGGCTACACCTTC.

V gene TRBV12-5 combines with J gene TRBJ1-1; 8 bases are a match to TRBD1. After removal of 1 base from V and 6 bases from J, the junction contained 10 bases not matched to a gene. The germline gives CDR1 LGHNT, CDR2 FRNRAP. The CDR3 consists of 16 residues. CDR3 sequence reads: CASGLGTGGIRAEAFF. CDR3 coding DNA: TGTGCTAGTGGTTTGGGAACAGGGGGTATACGGGCTGAAGCTTTCTTT.

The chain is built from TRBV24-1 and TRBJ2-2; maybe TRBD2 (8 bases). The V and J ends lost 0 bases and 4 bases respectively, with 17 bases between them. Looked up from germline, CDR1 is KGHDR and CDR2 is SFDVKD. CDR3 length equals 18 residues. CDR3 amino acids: CATSDLHGRGRTTGELFF. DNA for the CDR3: TGTGCCACCAGTGATTTGCACGGGAGGGGGCGGACCACCGGGGAGCTGTTTTTT.

CDR3 in DNA: TGCGCCAGCAGCTTGGACCGGGGGAAGGGAGAGACCCAGTACTTC. This sequence encodes CASSLDRGKGETQYF. The chain is built from TRBV5-1 and TRBJ2-5; D perhaps matches TRBD2 (6 bases). The CDR3 spans 15 residues. V lost 0 bases, J lost 4 bases, and 13 bases lay in between. Germline lookup yields CDR1 SGHRS and CDR2 YFSETQ.

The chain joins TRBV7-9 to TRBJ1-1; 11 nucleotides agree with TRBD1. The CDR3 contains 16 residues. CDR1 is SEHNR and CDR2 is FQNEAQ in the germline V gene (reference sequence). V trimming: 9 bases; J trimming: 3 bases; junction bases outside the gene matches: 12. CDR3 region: CASRRDRGVVDTEAFF. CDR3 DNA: TGTGCCAGTAGGAGGGACAGGGGGGTCGTGGACACTGAAGCTTTCTTT.

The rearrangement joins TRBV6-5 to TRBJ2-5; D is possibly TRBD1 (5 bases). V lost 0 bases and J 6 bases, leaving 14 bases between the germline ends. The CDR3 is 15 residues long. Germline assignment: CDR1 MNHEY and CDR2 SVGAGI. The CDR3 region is CASSYSKADMQTQYF. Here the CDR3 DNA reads TGTGCCAGCAGTTACTCGAAGGCGGACATGCAGACCCAGTACTTC.